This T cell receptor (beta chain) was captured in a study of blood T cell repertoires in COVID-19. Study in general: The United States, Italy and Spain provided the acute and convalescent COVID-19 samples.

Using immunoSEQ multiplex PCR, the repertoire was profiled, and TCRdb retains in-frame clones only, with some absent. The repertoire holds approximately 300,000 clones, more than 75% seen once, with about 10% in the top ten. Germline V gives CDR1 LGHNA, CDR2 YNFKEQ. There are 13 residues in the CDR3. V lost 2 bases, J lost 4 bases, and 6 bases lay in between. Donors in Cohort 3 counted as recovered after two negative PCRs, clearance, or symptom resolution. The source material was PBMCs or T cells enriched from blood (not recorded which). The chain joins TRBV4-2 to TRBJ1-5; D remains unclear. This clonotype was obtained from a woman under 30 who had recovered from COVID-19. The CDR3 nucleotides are TGTGCCAGCAGCCAAAGCCCGAATCAGCCCCAGCATTTT. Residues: CASSQSPNQPQHF.